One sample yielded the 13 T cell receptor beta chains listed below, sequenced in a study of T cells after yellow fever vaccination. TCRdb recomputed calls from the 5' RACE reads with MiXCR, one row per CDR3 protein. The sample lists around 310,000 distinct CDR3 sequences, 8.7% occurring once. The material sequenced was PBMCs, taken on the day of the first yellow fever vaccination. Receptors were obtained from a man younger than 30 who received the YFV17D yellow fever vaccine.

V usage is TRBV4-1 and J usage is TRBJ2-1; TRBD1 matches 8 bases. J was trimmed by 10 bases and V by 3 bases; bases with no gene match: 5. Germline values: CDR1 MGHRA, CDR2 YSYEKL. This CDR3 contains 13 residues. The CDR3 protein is CASSHGTGGEQFF. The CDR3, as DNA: TGCGCCAGCAGCCACGGTACAGGGGGGGAGCAGTTCTTC.

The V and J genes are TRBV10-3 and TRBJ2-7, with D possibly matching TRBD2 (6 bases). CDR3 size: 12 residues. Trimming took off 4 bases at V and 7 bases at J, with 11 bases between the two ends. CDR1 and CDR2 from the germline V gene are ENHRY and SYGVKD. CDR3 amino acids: CAISVLGGEQYV. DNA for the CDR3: TGTGCCATCAGTGTTTTGGGGGGTGAGCAGTACGTC.

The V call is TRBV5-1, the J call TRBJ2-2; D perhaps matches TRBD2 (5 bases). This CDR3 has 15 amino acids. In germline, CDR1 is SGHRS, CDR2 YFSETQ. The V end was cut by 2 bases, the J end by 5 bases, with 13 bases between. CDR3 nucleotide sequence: TGCGCCAGCAGCTTCGGGGTTCAAGGGACCGGGGAGCTGTTTTTT. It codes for CASSFGVQGTGELFF.

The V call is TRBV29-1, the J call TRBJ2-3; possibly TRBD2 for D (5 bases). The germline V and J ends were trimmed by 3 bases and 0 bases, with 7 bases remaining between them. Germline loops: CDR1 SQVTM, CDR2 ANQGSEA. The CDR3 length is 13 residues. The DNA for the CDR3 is TGCAGCGTTGAGGGGAGAAGCACAGATACGCAGTATTTT. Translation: CSVEGRSTDTQYF.

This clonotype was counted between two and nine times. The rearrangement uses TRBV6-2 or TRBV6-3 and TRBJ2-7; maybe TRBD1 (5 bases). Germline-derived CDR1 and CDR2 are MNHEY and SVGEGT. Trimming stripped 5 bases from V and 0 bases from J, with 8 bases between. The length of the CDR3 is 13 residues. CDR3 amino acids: CASSNRISYEQYV. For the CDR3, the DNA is TGTGCCAGCAGTAACAGGATCTCCTACGAGCAGTACGTC.

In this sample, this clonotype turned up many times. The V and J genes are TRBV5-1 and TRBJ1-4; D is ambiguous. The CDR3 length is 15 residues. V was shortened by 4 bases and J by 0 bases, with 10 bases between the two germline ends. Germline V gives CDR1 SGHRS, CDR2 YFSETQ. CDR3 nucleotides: TGCGCCAGCAGCGGGGAACCTGCAACTAATGAAAAACTGTTTTTT. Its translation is CASSGEPATNEKLFF. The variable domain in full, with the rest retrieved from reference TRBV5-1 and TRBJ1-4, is KAGVTQTPRYLIKTRGQQVTLSCSPISGHRSVSWYQQTPGQGLQFLFEYFSETQRNKGNFPGRFSGRQFSNSRSEMNVSTLELGDSALYLCASSGEPATNEKLFFGSGTQLSVL.

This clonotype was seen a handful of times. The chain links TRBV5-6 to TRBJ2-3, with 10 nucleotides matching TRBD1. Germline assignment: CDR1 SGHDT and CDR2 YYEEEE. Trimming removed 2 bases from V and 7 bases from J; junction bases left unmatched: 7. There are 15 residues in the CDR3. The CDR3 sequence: CASSFRDRGPNTQYF. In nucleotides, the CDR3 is TGTGCCAGCAGCTTCAGGGACAGGGGACCCAATACGCAGTATTTT.

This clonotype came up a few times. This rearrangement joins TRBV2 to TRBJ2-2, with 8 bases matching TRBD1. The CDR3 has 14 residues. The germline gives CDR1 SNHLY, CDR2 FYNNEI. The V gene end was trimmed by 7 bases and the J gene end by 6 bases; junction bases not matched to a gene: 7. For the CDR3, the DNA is TGTGCCAGCAAGGAGACAGGGGAAGCCGGGGAGCTGTTTTTT. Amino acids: CASKETGEAGELFF.

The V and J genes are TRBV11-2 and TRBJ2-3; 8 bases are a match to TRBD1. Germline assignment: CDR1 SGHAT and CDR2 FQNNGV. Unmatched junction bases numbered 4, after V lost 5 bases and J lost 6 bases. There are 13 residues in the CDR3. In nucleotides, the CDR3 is TGTGCCAGCAGCATGGACAGGGACGATACGCAGTATTTT. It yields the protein CASSMDRDDTQYF.

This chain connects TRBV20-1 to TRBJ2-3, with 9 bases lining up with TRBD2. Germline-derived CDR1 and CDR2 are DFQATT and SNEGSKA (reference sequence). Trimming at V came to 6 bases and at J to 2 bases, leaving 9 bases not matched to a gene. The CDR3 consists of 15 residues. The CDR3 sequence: CSAPRGGGATDTQYF. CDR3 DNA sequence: TGCAGTGCACCCCGCGGCGGGGGGGCCACAGATACGCAGTATTTT.

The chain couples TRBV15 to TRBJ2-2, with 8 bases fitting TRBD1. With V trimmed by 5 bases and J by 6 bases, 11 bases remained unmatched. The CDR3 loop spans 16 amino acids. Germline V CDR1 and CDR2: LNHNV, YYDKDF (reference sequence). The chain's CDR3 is CATSPRRDRRPGELFF. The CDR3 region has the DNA TGTGCCACCAGCCCCAGGAGGGACAGGAGGCCCGGGGAGCTGTTTTTT.

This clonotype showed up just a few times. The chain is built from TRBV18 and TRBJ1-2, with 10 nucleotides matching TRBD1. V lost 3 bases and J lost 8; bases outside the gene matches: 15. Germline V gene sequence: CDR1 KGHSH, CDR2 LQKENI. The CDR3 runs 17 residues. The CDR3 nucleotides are TGTGCCAGCTCACCTTTGCACTCCGGGACAGGGGATCGCGGCTACACCTTC. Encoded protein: CASSPLHSGTGDRGYTF.

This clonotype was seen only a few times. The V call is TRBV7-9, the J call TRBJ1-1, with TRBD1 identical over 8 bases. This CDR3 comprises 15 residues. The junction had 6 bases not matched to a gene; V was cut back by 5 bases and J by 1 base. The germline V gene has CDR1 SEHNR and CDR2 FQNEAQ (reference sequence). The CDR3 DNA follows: TGTGCCAGCAGCCCTCCGACAGGGGCGAACACTGAAGCTTTCTTT. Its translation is CASSPPTGANTEAFF.